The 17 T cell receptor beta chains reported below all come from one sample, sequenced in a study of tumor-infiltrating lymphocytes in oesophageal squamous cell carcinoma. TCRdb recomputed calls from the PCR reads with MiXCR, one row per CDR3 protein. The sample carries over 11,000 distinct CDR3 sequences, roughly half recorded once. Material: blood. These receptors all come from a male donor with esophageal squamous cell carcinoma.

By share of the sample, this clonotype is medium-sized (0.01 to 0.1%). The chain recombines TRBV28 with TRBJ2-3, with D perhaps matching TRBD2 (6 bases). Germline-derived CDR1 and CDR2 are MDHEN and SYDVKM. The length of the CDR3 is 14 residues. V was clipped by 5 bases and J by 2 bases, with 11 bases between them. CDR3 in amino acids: CASSLGGVTDTQYF. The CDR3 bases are TGTGCCAGCAGTCTGGGGGGAGTCACAGATACGCAGTATTTT. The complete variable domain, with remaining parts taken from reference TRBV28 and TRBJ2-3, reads DVKVTQSSRYLVKRTGEKVFLECVQDMDHENMFWYRQDPGLGLRLIYFSYDVKMKEKGDIPEGYSVSREKKERFSLILESASTNQTSMYLCASSLGGVTDTQYFGPGTRLTVL.

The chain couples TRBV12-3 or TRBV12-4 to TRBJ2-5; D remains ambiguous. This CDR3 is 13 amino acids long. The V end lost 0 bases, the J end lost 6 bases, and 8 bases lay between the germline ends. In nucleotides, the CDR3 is TGTGCCAGCAGTTTAGCGGAAAGGAAGACCCAGTACTTC. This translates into CASSLAERKTQYF.

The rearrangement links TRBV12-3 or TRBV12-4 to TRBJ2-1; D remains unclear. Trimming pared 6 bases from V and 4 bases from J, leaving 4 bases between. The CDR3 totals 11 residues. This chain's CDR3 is CASSEYNEQFF. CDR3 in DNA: TGTGCCAGCAGCGAATACAATGAGCAGTTCTTC.

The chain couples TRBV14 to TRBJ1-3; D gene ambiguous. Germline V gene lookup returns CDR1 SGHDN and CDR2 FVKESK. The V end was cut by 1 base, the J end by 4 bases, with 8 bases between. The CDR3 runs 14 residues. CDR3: CASSQVSVGNTIYF. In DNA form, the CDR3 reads TGTGCCAGCAGCCAAGTCTCAGTAGGAAACACCATATATTTT.

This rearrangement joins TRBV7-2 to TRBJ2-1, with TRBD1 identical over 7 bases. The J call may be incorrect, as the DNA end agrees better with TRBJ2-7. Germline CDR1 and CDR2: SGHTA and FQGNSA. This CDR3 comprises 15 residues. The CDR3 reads CASSLKGANSYEQYF. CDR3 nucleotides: TGTGCCAGCAGCTTGAAGGGGGCCAACTCCTACGAGCAGTACTTC.

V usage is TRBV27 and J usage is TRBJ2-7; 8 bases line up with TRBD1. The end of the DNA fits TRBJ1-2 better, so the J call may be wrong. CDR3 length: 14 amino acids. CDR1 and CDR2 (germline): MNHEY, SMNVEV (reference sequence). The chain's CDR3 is CASSAGTGSRGYTF. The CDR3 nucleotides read TGTGCCAGCAGTGCCGGGACAGGTTCGAGGGGCTACACCTTC.

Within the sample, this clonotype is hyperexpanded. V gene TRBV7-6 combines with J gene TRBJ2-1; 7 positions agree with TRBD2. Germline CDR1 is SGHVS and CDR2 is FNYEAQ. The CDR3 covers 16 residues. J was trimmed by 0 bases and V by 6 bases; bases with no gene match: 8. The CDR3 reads CASSSTSESSYNEQFF. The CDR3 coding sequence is TGTGCCAGCAGTTCCACTAGCGAAAGCTCCTACAATGAGCAGTTCTTC.

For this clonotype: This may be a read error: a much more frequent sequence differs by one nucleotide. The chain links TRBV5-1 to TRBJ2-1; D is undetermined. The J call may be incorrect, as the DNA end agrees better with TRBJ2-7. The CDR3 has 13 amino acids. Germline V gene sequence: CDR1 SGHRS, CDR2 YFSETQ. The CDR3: CASSLDPPVEQYF. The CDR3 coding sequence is TGCGCCAGCAGCTTAGACCCCCCGGTTGAGCAGTACTTC.

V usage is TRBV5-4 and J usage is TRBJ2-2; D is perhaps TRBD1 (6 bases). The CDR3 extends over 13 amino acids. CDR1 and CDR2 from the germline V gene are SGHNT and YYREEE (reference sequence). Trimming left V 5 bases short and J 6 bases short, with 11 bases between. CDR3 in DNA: TGTGCCAGCAGAACGACAGGCCCCGGGGAGCTGTTTTTT. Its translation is CASRTTGPGELFF.

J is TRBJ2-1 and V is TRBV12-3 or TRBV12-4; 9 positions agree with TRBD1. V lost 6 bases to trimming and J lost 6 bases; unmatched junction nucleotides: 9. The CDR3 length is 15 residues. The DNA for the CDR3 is TGTGCCAGCAGCCCGACAGGGGGGTCACGCAATGAGCAGTTCTTC. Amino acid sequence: CASSPTGGSRNEQFF.

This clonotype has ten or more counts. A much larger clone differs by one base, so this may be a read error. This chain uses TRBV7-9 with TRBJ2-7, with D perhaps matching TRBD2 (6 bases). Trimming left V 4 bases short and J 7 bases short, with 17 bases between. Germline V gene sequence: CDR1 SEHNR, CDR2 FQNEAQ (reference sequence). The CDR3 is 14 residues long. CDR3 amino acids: CASSSFRGSNEQYF. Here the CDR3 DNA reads TGTGCCAGCAGCTCTTTTCGGGGGAGTAATGAGCAGTACTTC.

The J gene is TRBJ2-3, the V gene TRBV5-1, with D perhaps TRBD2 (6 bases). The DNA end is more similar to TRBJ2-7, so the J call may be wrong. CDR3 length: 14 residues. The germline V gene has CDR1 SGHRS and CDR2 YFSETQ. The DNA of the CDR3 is TGCGCCAGCAGCTTGGGGGCTAGCGTTAATGAGCAGTACTTC. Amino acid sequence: CASSLGASVNEQYF.

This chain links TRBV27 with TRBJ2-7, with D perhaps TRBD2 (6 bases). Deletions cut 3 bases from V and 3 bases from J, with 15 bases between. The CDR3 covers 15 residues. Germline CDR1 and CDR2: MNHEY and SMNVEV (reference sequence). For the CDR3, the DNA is TGTGCCAGCAGTTTTCCTACCGGGAGAGACTACGAGCAGTACTTC. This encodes CASSFPTGRDYEQYF.

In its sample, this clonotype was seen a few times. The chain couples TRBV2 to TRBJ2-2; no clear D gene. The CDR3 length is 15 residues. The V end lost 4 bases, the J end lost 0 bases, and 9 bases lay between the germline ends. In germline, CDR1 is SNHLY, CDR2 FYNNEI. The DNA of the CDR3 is TGTGCCAGCAGTGTTATAAGACCGAACACCGGGGAGCTGTTTTTT. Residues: CASSVIRPNTGELFF.

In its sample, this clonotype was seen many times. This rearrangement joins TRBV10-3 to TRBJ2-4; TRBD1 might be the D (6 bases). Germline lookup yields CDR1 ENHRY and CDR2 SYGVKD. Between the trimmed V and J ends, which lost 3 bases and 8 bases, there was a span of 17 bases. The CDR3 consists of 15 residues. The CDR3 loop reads CAISDGQSTVDIQYF. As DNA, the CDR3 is TGTGCCATCAGTGACGGACAGTCGACGGTGGACATTCAGTACTTC.

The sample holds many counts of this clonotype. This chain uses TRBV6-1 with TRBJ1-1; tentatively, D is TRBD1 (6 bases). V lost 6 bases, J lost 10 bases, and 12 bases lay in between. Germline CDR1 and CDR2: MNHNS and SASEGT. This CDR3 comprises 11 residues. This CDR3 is CASRSTGLAFF. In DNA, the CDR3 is TGTGCCAGCAGGAGCACAGGGTTAGCTTTCTTT.

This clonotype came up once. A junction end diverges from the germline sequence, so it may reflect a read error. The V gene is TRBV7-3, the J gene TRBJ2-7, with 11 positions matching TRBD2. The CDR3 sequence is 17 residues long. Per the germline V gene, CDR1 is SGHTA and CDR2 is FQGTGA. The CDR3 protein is CASSVTGTSGLSYEQYF. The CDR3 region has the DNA TGTGCCAGCAGCGTAACCGGGACTAGCGGATTATCCTACGAGCAGTACTTC.